Below, 14 T cell receptor beta chains from the same sample are listed, as sequenced in a study of naive and memory T cell subsets. Two oligonucleotides, mixed equimolar, formed the beta constant-region primer covering TRBC1 and TRBC2. MiXCR, applied by TCRdb to the UMI-ligation and nested PCR reads, yields one record per CDR3 protein. The sample lists 130,000 to 150,000 distinct CDR3 sequences, approximately 15% occurring once. Input material: naive CD4+ T cells from blood. The receptors stem from a human donor in good health.

The genes are TRBV7-8 and TRBJ2-3; 9 nucleotides align to TRBD2. V was clipped by 3 bases and J by 0 bases; unmatched bases: 7. The CDR3 is made up of 17 amino acids. Germline CDR1 SGHVS, CDR2 FQNEAQ. CDR3 sequence: CASSFPTSGTSTDTQYF. The CDR3 DNA sequence: TGTGCCAGCAGCTTTCCGACTAGCGGCACTAGCACAGATACGCAGTATTTT.

The rearrangement uses TRBV28 and TRBJ2-1; 12 bases line up with TRBD2. CDR1 and CDR2 (germline): MDHEN, SYDVKM. The CDR3 has 19 amino acids. Trimming removed 7 bases from V and 1 base from J; junction bases left unmatched: 14. CDR3: CASKGLAGLSRSSYNEQFF. The CDR3 DNA is TGTGCCAGCAAAGGACTAGCGGGACTTTCGAGGAGTTCCTACAATGAGCAGTTCTTC.

The gene calls are TRBV10-3 and TRBJ1-1; D ambiguous. The CDR3 is 13 amino acids. CDR1 is ENHRY and CDR2 is SYGVKD in the germline V gene. Trimming pared 8 bases from V and 3 bases from J, leaving 13 bases between. CDR3 sequence reads: CAIRAVGDTEAFF. The CDR3 region has the DNA TGTGCCATCCGGGCCGTTGGGGACACTGAAGCTTTCTTT.

This clonotype was observed a handful of times. The rearrangement uses TRBV5-1 and TRBJ2-1; possible D gene TRBD2, 6 bases. The germline V gene encodes CDR1 SGHRS and CDR2 YFSETQ. The CDR3 is 14 amino acids. Trimming left V 2 bases short and J 4 bases short, with 10 bases between. The CDR3 reads CASSLPGTYNEQFF. The CDR3 bases are TGCGCCAGCAGCTTACCAGGGACTTACAATGAGCAGTTCTTC.

The chain uses TRBV20-1 and TRBJ2-5; 8 bases match TRBD1. CDR1 is DFQATT and CDR2 is SNEGSKA in the germline V gene (reference sequence). This CDR3 has 14 amino acids. V gave up 3 bases and J gave up 5 bases; unmatched junction bases: 8. The CDR3 sequence is CSARRAQGAETQYF. The CDR3, as DNA: TGCAGTGCTAGGAGGGCTCAGGGGGCCGAGACCCAGTACTTC.

About this clonotype itself: A read error is possible here, since a much larger clone lies one base away. The chain carries TRBV5-6 and TRBJ2-2, with TRBD2 identical over 11 bases. CDR3 length: 19 amino acids. The V gene's germline CDR1 is SGHDT and CDR2 YYEEEE. The CDR3 is CACRVTGTSGFANTGELFF. The CDR3 coding sequence is TGTGCCTGCAGGGTGACCGGGACTAGCGGATTTGCGAACACCGGGGAGCTGTTTTTT.

The chain combines TRBV5-1 with TRBJ2-1, with 10 bases matching TRBD2. Per the germline V gene, CDR1 is SGHRS and CDR2 is YFSETQ. CDR3 size: 15 residues. The V and J ends lost 2 bases and 10 bases, in that order; junction bases with no gene match: 9. CDR3 region: CASSLRGLAYLEQFF. The DNA for the CDR3 is TGCGCCAGCAGCTTAAGGGGACTAGCGTACCTCGAGCAGTTCTTC.

This clonotype has more than one count but fewer than ten. The rearrangement uses TRBV20-1 and TRBJ2-3; the match to TRBD2 covers 12 bases. The J segment lost 5 bases and the V segment lost 5 bases, leaving 5 bases of the junction unmatched. The CDR3 has 14 amino acids. From germline, CDR1 is DFQATT and CDR2 SNEGSKA (reference sequence). The chain's CDR3 is CSAVTSGRGDTQYF. Here the CDR3 DNA reads TGCAGTGCTGTGACTAGCGGGAGAGGAGATACGCAGTATTTT.

This clonotype was detected a few times. This rearrangement joins TRBV4-1 to TRBJ1-4, with 9 bases fitting TRBD1. This CDR3 region has 15 residues. With 3 bases clipped from V and 11 bases from J, the junction kept 10 bases outside the gene matches. Germline assignment: CDR1 MGHRA and CDR2 YSYEKL. The CDR3: CASSQTGTGKEKLFF. In nucleotides, the CDR3 is TGCGCCAGCAGCCAGACCGGGACAGGGAAGGAGAAACTGTTTTTT.

The V call is TRBV24-1, the J call TRBJ2-6; 7 positions match TRBD1. Per the germline V gene, CDR1 is KGHDR and CDR2 is SFDVKD. This CDR3 region has 22 residues. With V trimmed by 5 bases and J by 0 bases, 21 bases remained unmatched. The CDR3 here is CATSGPISTGHVIPSGANVLTF. DNA of the CDR3: TGTGCCACCAGTGGCCCCATCTCGACAGGGCATGTGATCCCCTCTGGGGCCAACGTCCTGACTTTC.

The rearrangement joins TRBV12-3 or TRBV12-4 to TRBJ1-1; unclear D gene. The V gene lost 6 bases and the J gene lost 0 bases, with 14 bases spanning the gap. The CDR3 spans 15 residues. The CDR3 region is CASRSAVTMNTEAFF. CDR3 nucleotides: TGTGCCAGCAGGTCGGCAGTGACCATGAACACTGAAGCTTTCTTT.

This clonotype appeared a few times. The chain employs TRBV2 and TRBJ1-3; D not certain. Deletions cut 5 bases from V and 0 bases from J, with 8 bases between. The CDR3 contains 14 residues. Germline CDR1 and CDR2: SNHLY and FYNNEI. CDR3 in DNA: TGTGCCAGCAGTTTCGGGGACTCTGGAAACACCATATATTTT. It encodes CASSFGDSGNTIYF.

This clonotype occurred a few times. This chain uses TRBV6-1 with TRBJ1-2, with TRBD1 as a possible D gene (5 bases). The CDR3 sequence is 14 residues long. Trimming took off 6 bases at V and 1 base at J, with 12 bases between the two ends. Germline CDR1 and CDR2: MNHNS and SASEGT. The CDR3 coding sequence is TGTGCCAGCAGGGAGGGACTTCTTAACTATGGCTACACCTTC. This encodes CASREGLLNYGYTF.

This chain links TRBV29-1 with TRBJ2-5, with a tentative D call TRBD2 (5 bases). Trimming cost V 7 bases and J 6 bases, with 24 bases left between them. Germline values: CDR1 SQVTM, CDR2 ANQGSEA. The CDR3 is made up of 15 amino acids. The chain's CDR3 is CSGGRLARDPQTQYF. In nucleotides, the CDR3 is TGCAGCGGCGGACGGCTAGCAAGGGATCCTCAGACCCAGTACTTC. Looking up the rest from reference TRBV29-1 and TRBJ2-5 gives the full variable domain: SAVISQKPSRDICQRGTSLTIQCQVDSQVTMMFWYRQQPGQSLTLIATANQGSEATYESGFVIDKFPISRPNLTFSTLTVSNMSPEDSSIYLCSGGRLARDPQTQYFGPGTRLLVL.